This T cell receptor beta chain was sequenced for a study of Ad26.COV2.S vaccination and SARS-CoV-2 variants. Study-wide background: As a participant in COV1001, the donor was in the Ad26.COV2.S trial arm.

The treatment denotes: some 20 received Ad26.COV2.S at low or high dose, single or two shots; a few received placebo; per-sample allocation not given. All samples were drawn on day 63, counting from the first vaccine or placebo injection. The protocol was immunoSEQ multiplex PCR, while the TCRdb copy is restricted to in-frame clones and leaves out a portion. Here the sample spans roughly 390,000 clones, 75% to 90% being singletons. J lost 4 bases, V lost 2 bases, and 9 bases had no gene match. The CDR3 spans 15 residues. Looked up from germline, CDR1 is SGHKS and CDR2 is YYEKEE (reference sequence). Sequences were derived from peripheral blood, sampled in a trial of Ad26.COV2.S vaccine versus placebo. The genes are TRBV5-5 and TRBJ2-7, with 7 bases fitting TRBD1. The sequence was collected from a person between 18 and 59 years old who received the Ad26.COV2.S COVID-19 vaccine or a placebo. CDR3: CASSFAAGGRYEQYF. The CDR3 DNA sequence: TGTGCCAGCAGCTTTGCGGCAGGGGGTAGGTACGAGCAGTACTTC.